This T cell receptor (beta chain) was observed in a study of blood T cell repertoires in COVID-19. CDR1 GTSNPN and CDR2 SVGIG come from the germline V gene (reference sequence). The germline V and J ends were trimmed by 0 bases and 6 bases, with 6 bases remaining between them. This CDR3 has 11 amino acids. This clone appeared a single time. The sample holds other DNA sequences that translate to the same CDR3. As originally analysed: The assay estimated nucleated cells by amplifying reference gene primers. Method: immunoSEQ multiplex PCR; TCRdb's copy keeps in-frame clones and lacks some. V and J calls and clone size are those listed in that table; D and trimming were worked out from the DNA. The table lists some 250,000 clones, around 86% of them singletons.

The chain uses TRBV30 and TRBJ2-7; weak D call: TRBD2 (6 bases). This clonotype was sampled from a woman aged 30 to 39 who had recovered from COVID-19. Sample: peripheral blood. CDR3 in amino acids: CAWSVGGEQYF. In nucleotides, the CDR3 is TGTGCCTGGAGTGTGGGGGGCGAGCAGTACTTC. The full variable domain, its missing parts supplied by reference TRBV30 and TRBJ2-7, is SQTIHQWPATLVQPVGSPLSLECTVEGTSNPNLYWYRQAAGRGLQLLFYSVGIGQISSEVPQNLSASRPQDRQFILSSKKLLLSDSGFYLCAWSVGGEQYFGPGTRLTVT.